One T cell receptor (beta chain) is described in this entry. Its cognate antigen is unknown. TCRdb's table, derived via immunoSEQ multiplex PCR, lists solely in-frame clones and lacks some. The sample shows over 400,000 clones, roughly 95% of them seen only once. This CDR3 spans 20 amino acids. V lost 5 bases and J lost 0, with 27 bases in between. Looked up from germline, CDR1 is SGHVT and CDR2 is SQSDAQ. The data derive from a study of shared clonotypes between healthy human individuals. Findings and limits, study-wide: Sequencing depth was expected to affect clonotype sharing among donors. Between a few donors, naive CD4 clonotypes were shared at a level of around 4.9%.

The sample consisted of naive CD4+ T cells sorted from blood. The subset here: CD45RA+ positively selected. V gene TRBV7-4 combines with J gene TRBJ2-3, with D possibly matching TRBD2 (5 bases). This receptor was obtained from a young woman in good health. This chain's CDR3 is CASSTPRGCGTDTSTDTQYF. DNA for the CDR3: TGTGCCAGCAGCACCCCCCGAGGGTGCGGCACGGATACTAGCACAGATACGCAGTATTTT.